Below, 4 T cell receptor beta chains from the same sample are listed, as sequenced in a study of neoadjuvant nivolumab and ipilimumab in lung cancer. Libraries were prepared by immunoSEQ multiplex PCR; TCRdb keeps only in-frame clonotypes and omits some of them. This sample has some 29,000 clones, with 83% found just once. The sample in question was tumor tissue, obtained after neoadjuvant nivolumab, alone or with ipilimumab, at or shortly before surgery. The receptors stem from an adult with non-small cell lung cancer.

The chain recombines TRBV6-5 with TRBJ1-1; TRBD1 aligns across 7 bases. Per germline, CDR1 MNHEY and CDR2 SVGAGI. This CDR3 has 16 residues. Germline trimming cut 2 bases from V and 1 base from J; bases unmatched to any gene: 7. The CDR3 sequence is CASSYHQQGPNTEAFF. CDR3 DNA: TGTGCCAGCAGTTACCACCAACAGGGGCCGAACACTGAAGCTTTCTTT.

This clone has a single count. The chain joins TRBV15 to TRBJ1-2; D not certain. The germline gives CDR1 LNHNV, CDR2 YYDKDF (reference sequence). With 5 bases removed from V and 6 bases from J, the gap between germline ends came to 16 bases. The CDR3 contains 14 residues. CDR3 protein: CATSPTYNAHGYTF. For the CDR3, the DNA is TGTGCCACCAGCCCGACGTACAATGCTCATGGCTACACCTTC.

This clone was recorded a few times. The chain recombines TRBV7-9 with TRBJ2-5, with 7 bases matching TRBD2. J gave up 3 bases and V 5 bases, and 3 bases lay outside the gene matches. Germline V lookup: CDR1 SEHNR, CDR2 FQNEAQ (reference sequence). This CDR3 region has 13 residues. The CDR3 loop reads CASSPGLEETQYF. In DNA form, the CDR3 reads TGTGCCAGCAGCCCTGGACTAGAAGAGACCCAGTACTTC.

V gene TRBV7-2 combines with J gene TRBJ2-5; 7 bases agree with TRBD1. CDR1 is SGHTA, CDR2 FQGNSA, per germline. Unmatched junction bases numbered 3, after V lost 4 bases and J lost 4 bases. The CDR3 is 13 residues long. The CDR3 loop reads CASSSTGPETQYF. The CDR3 bases are TGTGCCAGCAGCTCGACAGGGCCAGAGACCCAGTACTTC.